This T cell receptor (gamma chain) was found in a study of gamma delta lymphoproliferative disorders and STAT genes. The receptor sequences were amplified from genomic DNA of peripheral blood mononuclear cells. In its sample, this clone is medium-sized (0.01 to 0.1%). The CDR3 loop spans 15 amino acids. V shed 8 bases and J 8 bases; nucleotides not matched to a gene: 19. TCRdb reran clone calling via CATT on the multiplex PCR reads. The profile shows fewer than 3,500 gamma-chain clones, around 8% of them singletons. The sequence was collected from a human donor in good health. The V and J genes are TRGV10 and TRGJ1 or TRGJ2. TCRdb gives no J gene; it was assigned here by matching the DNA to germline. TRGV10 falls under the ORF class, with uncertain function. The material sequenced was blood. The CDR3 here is CAAWDYNPNAHKKLF. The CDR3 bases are TGTGCTGCGTGGGATTATAACCCCAACGCTCATAAGAAACTCTTT.